This TCR beta chain was retrieved from a study of shared clonotypes between healthy human individuals. The V gene lost 5 bases and the J gene lost 0 bases, with 20 bases spanning the gap. CDR3 length: 17 residues. Germline CDR1 and CDR2: MDHEN and SYDVKM. Produced via immunoSEQ multiplex PCR; TCRdb's table is partial and in-frame only. The sample gives about 690,000 clones, less than 95% of which show up once; about a third is in the top ten. Combining CD45RO+ cells with CCR7-negative CD45RA+ TemRA cells gave CD8 memory. This rearrangement joins TRBV28 to TRBJ2-7; unclear D gene. This TCR was recovered from a man aged 18 to 29 in good health. Some clones in this sample may be carry-over from other donors' samples. Sequenced: memory CD8+ T cells from PBMCs. Subset here: CD45RO+ cells pooled with CCR7-negative TemRA cells. CDR3 nucleotide sequence: TGTGCCAGCAGTCTAACCCTTCGGCAGACCCTCTCCTACGAGCAGTACTTC. This sequence encodes CASSLTLRQTLSYEQYF.